The rows below give T cell receptor beta chains drawn from one sample of a study of regulatory T cells in long-lasting Graves disease. From the multiplex PCR reads, TCRdb called clonotypes with MiXCR, one entry per CDR3 protein. Of 350,000 to 550,000 distinct CDR3 sequences listed, less than 15% are singletons. These same data were also listed under a study on T cells in Graves' hyperthyroidism and ophthalmopathy.

Sequences were derived from peripheral blood mononuclear cells (PBMCs), sampled at new diagnosis, from a patient treated with antithyroid drugs. These receptor sequences come from a woman aged 45-60 years with Graves disease. The CDR3 runs from the conserved cysteine through the conserved F or W. The D gene is left open where the match is weak. Clone sizes are given selectively: once, few, many, or a class where the clone is expanded.

>TRBJ2-7|TRBV3-1|-|-
TGTGCCAGCAGCCAAGAGCCGCGCTCCTACGAGCAGTACTTC
CASSQEPRSYEQYF
>TRBJ1-5|TRBV7-8|-|many
TGTGCCAGCAGCTCCTCCGGAGTGGGGGTCAATCAGCCCCAGCATTTT
CASSSSGVGVNQPQHF
>TRBJ1-4|TRBV2|-|many
TGTGCCAGCAGTGGGACAAAAAAACTGTTTTTT
CASSGTKKLFF
>TRBJ2-7|TRBV6-1|-|many
TGTGCCAGCAGACCACAGGGCGGCACCTACGAGCAGTACTTC
CASRPQGGTYEQYF
>TRBJ2-1|TRBV28|TRBD2|-
TGTGCCAGCAGACTAGGACTAGCGGGAGTTCGTCAGTTCTTC
CASRLGLAGVRQFF
>TRBJ2-3|TRBV5-1|-|few
TGCGCCAGCAGCGATGCAGGGGTTGAGTCAGATACGCAGTATTTT
CASSDAGVESDTQYF
>TRBJ2-7|TRBV12-3/TRBV12-4|TRBD1|many
TGTGCCAGCAGCCAGACAGGGTACTACGAGCAGTACTTC
CASSQTGYYEQYF
>TRBJ2-5|TRBV7-2|-|many
TGTGCCAGCAGCTCGCCCGGGGCGGTTAAGAAAGAGACCCAGTACTTC
CASSSPGAVKKETQYF
>TRBJ2-7|TRBV28|-|many
TGTGCCAGCAGTTTTGGGGGAATTAGCTCCTACGAGCAGTACTTC
CASSFGGISSYEQYF
>TRBJ2-5|TRBV29-1|TRBD1|-
TGCAGCCCGCGCCCTACAGGGGGCAATGGGCAAGAGACCCAGTACTTC
CSPRPTGGNGQETQYF
>TRBJ2-3|TRBV6-1|TRBD2|-
TGTGCCAGCAGTGAAATAAGCGGGAGTTCAGATACGCAGTATTTT
CASSEISGSSDTQYF
>TRBJ1-5|TRBV19|TRBD1|-
TGTGCCAGTAGTATAAGGGGACAGGGAATTCAGCCCCAGCATTTT
CASSIRGQGIQPQHF
>TRBJ1-5|TRBV28|TRBD1|-
TGTGCCAGCAGTTTACAAGGACAGGGGGCTGGAGGCAATCAGCCCCAGCATTTT
CASSLQGQGAGGNQPQHF
>TRBJ1-1|TRBV7-9|-|many
TGTGCCAGCAGCTTCTATCCTATAAACCCTGAAGCTTTCTTT
CASSFYPINPEAFF
>TRBJ2-3|TRBV6-9|-|-
TGTGCCAGCAGTTCGCTGCAGGGGAGCACAGATACGCAGTATTTT
CASSSLQGSTDTQYF
>TRBJ1-4|TRBV6-1|-|many
TGTGCCAGCAGTGAAGCGCCGGGGACGAATGAAAAACTGTTTTTT
CASSEAPGTNEKLFF
>TRBJ2-2|TRBV6-2/TRBV6-3|-|-
TGTGCCAGCAGTGCGAGGATCAGATTAAACGGCGGGGAGCTGTTTTTT
CASSARIRLNGGELFF
>TRBJ2-7|TRBV11-2|TRBD1|few
TGTGCCAGCAGCTCCGGACAGGGGAATGGACCGGCCTACGAGCAGTACTTC
CASSSGQGNGPAYEQYF
>TRBJ2-4|TRBV9|-|few
TGTGCCAGCAGCCCCCGAGGGGGAGCGGGAAACATTCAGTACTTC
CASSPRGGAGNIQYF
>TRBJ1-2|TRBV6-1|TRBD1|many
TGTGCCAGCAGCTTACACAGGACAGGCCTTAACTATGGCTACACCTTC
CASSLHRTGLNYGYTF
>TRBJ2-1|TRBV7-8|-|many
TGTGCCAGCAGCTCACAATGGGGTAATGAGCAGTTCTTC
CASSSQWGNEQFF
>TRBJ1-1|TRBV5-1|-|many
TGCGCCAGCAGCGCCTCGAACACTGAAGCTTTCTTT
CASSASNTEAFF
>TRBJ1-1|TRBV30|-|many
TGTGCCTGGAGTAGTGTGTACACTGAAGCTTTCTTT
CAWSSVYTEAFF
>TRBJ2-2|TRBV11-3|TRBD1|few
TGTGCCAGCAGCTTAGCAGGACAGGGGGTCACCGGGGAGCTGTTTTTT
CASSLAGQGVTGELFF
>TRBJ2-6|TRBV6-1|-|-
TGTGCCAGCAGTGCCCAGGGGGGTCGCTCTGGGGCCAACGTCCTGACTTTC
CASSAQGGRSGANVLTF
>TRBJ1-2|TRBV28|-|many
TGTGCCAGCAGCAGTCTCGAAGGCAGGAGCCCCTATGGCTACACCTTC
CASSSLEGRSPYGYTF
>TRBJ2-7|TRBV6-1|TRBD1|-
TGTGCCAGCAGTACAGGGGCCAACTTCAAGCAGTACTTC
CASSTGANFKQYF
>TRBJ2-1|TRBV2|-|many
TGTGCCAGCAGGGTAACAGGGAACCCTTACAATGAGCAGTTCTTC
CASRVTGNPYNEQFF
>TRBJ1-4|TRBV11-2|-|-
TGTGCCAGCAGCTCCGGGAGTTACACTAATGAAAATCTGTTTTTT
CASSSGSYTNENLFF
>TRBJ2-5|TRBV18|-|many
TGTGCCAGCTCACCCGACACTCCAGAGACCCAGTACTTC
CASSPDTPETQYF
>TRBJ1-2|TRBV19|-|few
TGTGCCAGTAGAAGGGTGGACCTTGAAGGCTACACCTTC
CASRRVDLEGYTF
>TRBJ1-3|TRBV12-3/TRBV12-4|-|many
TGTGCCAGCAGTTTGGACAGATTCTCTGGAAACACCATATATTTT
CASSLDRFSGNTIYF
>TRBJ2-3|TRBV18|TRBD2|many
TGTGCCAGCTCTCCAGCGGGGGCTAGCACAGATACGCAGTATTTT
CASSPAGASTDTQYF
>TRBJ2-1|TRBV28|TRBD1|many
TGTGCCAGCAGTTTGACAGGGGTCTACAATGAGCAGTTCTTC
CASSLTGVYNEQFF
>TRBJ1-3|TRBV28|TRBD1|-
TGTGCCAGCAGTTTTCCGACAGGGTGGGGAAACACCATATATTTT
CASSFPTGWGNTIYF
>TRBJ1-2|TRBV2|TRBD1|-
TGTGCCAGCAGTGCGGGACAGGGTATTCAGGGCTACACCTTC
CASSAGQGIQGYTF
>TRBJ1-1|TRBV18|-|many
TGTGCCAGCTCACCGGGACTTAAGAACACTGAAGCTTTCTTT
CASSPGLKNTEAFF
>TRBJ1-2|TRBV27|-|few
TGTGCCAGCAGCACGGACAGAAACTATGGCTACACCTTC
CASSTDRNYGYTF
>TRBJ2-3|TRBV29-1|TRBD1|-
TGCAGCGTTGAGGGGACAGGGGTAACGGATACGCAGTATTTT
CSVEGTGVTDTQYF
>TRBJ2-3|TRBV6-1|-|many
TGTGCCAGCAGAGCAAGCCCGGATACGCAGTATTTT
CASRASPDTQYF
>TRBJ2-7|TRBV30|-|few
TGTGTCTGGAAGGGACCGGGTTCAAGCTCCTACGAGCAGTACTTC
CVWKGPGSSSYEQYF
>TRBJ1-2|TRBV2|-|many
TGTGCCAGCAGCCCACAGGGAGACTTTAACTATGGCTACACCTTC
CASSPQGDFNYGYTF
>TRBJ1-5|TRBV20-1|TRBD1|-
TGCAGTGCTAGGAACAGGGGAGGGGATAGCAATCAGCCCCAGCATTTT
CSARNRGGDSNQPQHF
>TRBJ1-1|TRBV5-6|-|-
TGTGCCAGCAGCACTTCCGGATTAATAGGAGCTTTCTTT
CASSTSGLIGAFF
>TRBJ2-6|TRBV6-2/TRBV6-3|-|few
TGTGCCAGCAGTTTAACAGGGCGGGCTGGGGCCAACGTCCTGACTTTC
CASSLTGRAGANVLTF
>TRBJ2-1|TRBV7-3|TRBD2|many
TGTGCCAGCAGCGGAGCGGGGACTTCTAGGAATGAGCAGTTCTTC
CASSGAGTSRNEQFF
>TRBJ1-5|TRBV28|-|-
TGTGCCAGCACCGCGGGAGGGCGGAATCAGCCCCAGCATTTT
CASTAGGRNQPQHF
>TRBJ2-3|TRBV18|-|few
TGTGCCAGCTCACCCCCTGGTCTAGATACGCAGTATTTT
CASSPPGLDTQYF
>TRBJ2-2|TRBV7-3|TRBD1|few
TGTGCCAGCAGCTTAAACCGGGACAGGGTTGCAGTCGGGGAGCTGTTTTTT
CASSLNRDRVAVGELFF
>TRBJ1-6|TRBV20-1|TRBD1|few
TGCAGTGCCAAGGACAGGGGACATTCACCCCTCCACTTT
CSAKDRGHSPLHF
>TRBJ1-1|TRBV19|-|few
TGTGCCAGTAGTATGAGGGGCGGTCGGATAAACACTGAAGCTTTCTTT
CASSMRGGRINTEAFF